The 26 T cell receptor beta chains below were found in one sample sequenced in a study of OX40 agonist ivuxolimab in advanced cancers. Repertoires were generated with immunoSEQ multiplex PCR, while TCRdb's copy carries only in-frame clones and drops some. Of 40,000 or so clones listed, 82% were seen once; the top ten hold more than 2%. The sample in question was CD4+ or CD8+ T cells sorted from blood, obtained in a trial of the OX40 agonist ivuxolimab. The receptor source for this set is an adult with an advanced solid tumor such as melanoma, head and neck, liver or kidney cancer.

The V call is TRBV2, the J call TRBJ1-5, with unresolved D. The CDR3 contains 14 residues. Germline V gene lookup returns CDR1 SNHLY and CDR2 FYNNEI. Trimming stripped 5 bases from V and 7 bases from J, with 15 bases between. DNA for the CDR3: TGTGCCAGCAGTAGAAGTCCGGGTGGCCAGCCCCAGCATTTT. Translation: CASSRSPGGQPQHF.

Only a few counts were recorded for this clone. This is likely a read error, given that the CDR3 carries no conserved phenylalanine or tryptophan at its end. No DNA is shown, since the ends of the CDR3 on it are uncertain; the CDR3 is the one TCRdb lists. The chain employs TRBV30 and TRBJ2-7; the table's TRBD2 call for D was not verified on the DNA. CDR1 GTSNPN and CDR2 SVGIG come from the germline V gene (reference sequence). The CDR3 adds up to 8 amino acids, both ends counted. The CDR3 sequence: CASYYFTL.

CDR3 nucleotide sequence: TGCGCCAGCAGCCAAGATGGCACGGGGCCAGAGACCCAGTACTTC. It encodes CASSQDGTGPETQYF. The chain carries TRBV4-1 and TRBJ2-5; the D gene could be TRBD1 or TRBD2 (5 bases each). Trimming took 0 bases from V and 4 from J, leaving 12 bases between them. Germline CDR1 reads MGHRA; CDR2 reads YSYEKL. The CDR3 length is 15 residues.

The chain has TRBV19 and TRBJ1-5; 9 bases are a match to TRBD1. CDR1 is LNHDA and CDR2 is SQIVND in the germline V gene (reference sequence). The CDR3 length is 19 residues. J lost 6 bases, V lost 2 bases, and 17 bases had no gene match. The CDR3 DNA follows: TGTGCCAGTAGTATAATCATAGTCGAGGGGACAGGGTATATTCAGCCCCAGCATTTT. Its translation: CASSIIIVEGTGYIQPQHF.

This CDR3 is CARRTSDRDNTEAFF. In DNA, the CDR3 is TGTGCGAGACGAACTAGTGACAGGGATAACACTGAAGCTTTCTTT. The rearrangement joins TRBV19 to TRBJ1-1; 7 bases line up with TRBD1. The CDR3 is 15 residues long. Germline CDR1 is LNHDA and CDR2 is SQIVND (reference sequence).

The V gene is TRBV18, the J gene TRBJ1-2; D remains ambiguous. Germline V gene sequence: CDR1 KGHSH, CDR2 LQKENI. Trimming cost V 1 base and J 5 bases, with 14 bases left between them. The CDR3 covers 15 residues. CDR3: CASSPLDLAEYGYTF. DNA of the CDR3: TGTGCCAGCTCACCACTAGACCTCGCAGAATATGGCTACACCTTC.

This rearrangement joins TRBV6-5 to TRBJ2-3; TRBD2 aligns across 10 bases. CDR1 and CDR2 from the germline V gene are MNHEY and SVGAGI. The CDR3 length is 13 residues. V lost 6 bases and J lost 4; bases outside the gene matches: 1. CDR3 in DNA: TGTGCCAGCAGGCTAGCGGGAGCAGATACGCAGTATTTT. Translating it yields CASRLAGADTQYF.

The chain links TRBV9 to TRBJ1-1, with a tentative D call TRBD1 (5 bases). The CDR3 has 15 residues. Trimming took off 0 bases at V and 0 bases at J, with 9 bases between the two ends. Germline V gives CDR1 SGDLS, CDR2 YYNGEE. The CDR3 nucleotides are TGTGCCAGCAGCGTAGGACAGCTGATGAACACTGAAGCTTTCTTT. Translating it yields CASSVGQLMNTEAFF.

V and J are TRBV10-2 and TRBJ2-7; D gene uncertain. V was shortened by 3 bases and J by 3 bases, with 15 bases between the two germline ends. The CDR3 totals 15 residues. Germline V CDR1 and CDR2: WSHSY, SAAADI. The CDR3 DNA sequence: TGCGCCAGCAGTGATATTCCGGGTGGTATCTACGAGCAGTACTTC. It specifies CASSDIPGGIYEQYF.

The chain combines TRBV5-1 with TRBJ1-1; TRBD1 aligns across 7 bases. This CDR3 is built from 16 residues. Per the germline V gene, CDR1 is SGHRS and CDR2 is YFSETQ. V lost 3 bases to trimming and J lost 0 bases; unmatched junction nucleotides: 8. This chain's CDR3 is CASSSTRQGLNTEAFF. The CDR3 DNA follows: TGCGCCAGCAGCTCAACTCGACAGGGATTGAACACTGAAGCTTTCTTT. The full variable domain, completed using reference TRBV5-1 and TRBJ1-1, is KAGVTQTPRYLIKTRGQQVTLSCSPISGHRSVSWYQQTPGQGLQFLFEYFSETQRNKGNFPGRFSGRQFSNSRSEMNVSTLELGDSALYLCASSSTRQGLNTEAFFGQGTRLTVV.

This chain uses TRBV10-1 with TRBJ2-2; no definite D call. Trimming took 4 bases from V and 1 from J, leaving 10 bases between them. The CDR3 contains 15 residues. The germline V gene encodes CDR1 WNHNN and CDR2 SYGVQD (reference sequence). CDR3 residues: CASSVIKGNTGELFF. CDR3 DNA sequence: TGCGCCAGCAGTGTCATTAAGGGGAACACCGGGGAGCTGTTTTTT.

The chain combines TRBV9 with TRBJ2-7, with 10 bases matching TRBD1. CDR1 and CDR2 from the germline V gene are SGDLS and YYNGEE. J lost 4 bases, V lost 4 bases, and 8 bases had no gene match. The CDR3 is 15 residues long. The CDR3 reads CASSPEGTGVYEQYF. CDR3 in DNA: TGTGCCAGCAGCCCTGAGGGGACAGGGGTGTACGAGCAGTACTTC. Full variable domain (outside the CDR3, taken from reference TRBV9 and TRBJ2-7): DSGVTQTPKHLITATGQRVTLRCSPRSGDLSVYWYQQSLDQGLQFLIQYYNGEERAKGNILERFSAQQFPDLHSELNLSSLELGDSALYFCASSPEGTGVYEQYFGPGTRLTVT.

The rearrangement links TRBV13 to TRBJ2-7; D may be TRBD1 or TRBD2 (6 bases each). Germline V CDR1 and CDR2: PRHDT, FYEKMQ (reference sequence). The ends were cut back, 6 bases at V and 7 bases at J, with 16 bases in the middle. The CDR3 is 13 amino acids. This CDR3 is CASSPPGAGEQYF. The CDR3 DNA sequence: TGTGCCAGCAGTCCCCCGGGGGCAGGTGAGCAGTACTTC.

CDR3 loop: CASSQRQGARGNTIYF. CDR3 DNA: TGTGCCAGCAGCCAGAGACAGGGCGCGAGGGGAAACACCATATATTTT. This chain joins TRBV14 and TRBJ1-3; TRBD1 matches at 7 bases. CDR1 and CDR2 from the germline V gene are SGHDN and FVKESK. The CDR3 covers 16 residues. V dropped 3 bases and J dropped 4; count of bases not matched to a gene: 9.

The V gene is TRBV28, the J gene TRBJ2-5; 11 bases fit TRBD2. The J segment lost 5 bases and the V segment lost 5 bases, leaving 7 bases of the junction unmatched. This CDR3 spans 15 amino acids. Per germline, CDR1 MDHEN and CDR2 SYDVKM. CDR3 loop: CASSLRLAGHETQYF. CDR3 coding DNA: TGTGCCAGCAGTCTCCGACTAGCGGGGCATGAGACCCAGTACTTC.

This rearrangement joins TRBV18 to TRBJ2-1; D not resolved. From germline, CDR1 is KGHSH and CDR2 LQKENI. The V and J ends lost 2 bases and 6 bases respectively, with 8 bases between them. The CDR3 has 13 residues. This CDR3 reads CASSPATPNEQFF. CDR3 nucleotide sequence: TGTGCCAGCTCACCAGCGACACCCAATGAGCAGTTCTTC.

V is TRBV4-2 and J is TRBJ2-3; 8 bases map to TRBD1. Per the germline V gene, CDR1 is LGHNA and CDR2 is YNFKEQ. The V segment lost 4 bases and the J segment 0 bases; nucleotides outside the gene matches: 6. The CDR3 is made up of 16 amino acids. DNA for the CDR3: TGTGCCAGCAGCCTTCAGGGGGCAGGTAGCACAGATACGCAGTATTTT. Amino acids: CASSLQGAGSTDTQYF.

The chain is built from TRBV7-2 and TRBJ2-3; TRBD2 matches at 8 bases. V shed 5 bases and J 5 bases; nucleotides not matched to a gene: 6. Per germline, CDR1 SGHTA and CDR2 FQGNSA. This CDR3 region has 14 residues. CDR3 bases: TGTGCCAGCAGCCCGGGGGGGGCAAGAGATACGCAGTATTTT. Protein: CASSPGGARDTQYF.

V usage is TRBV28 and J usage is TRBJ2-7, with D possibly matching TRBD1 (5 bases). Germline lookup yields CDR1 MDHEN and CDR2 SYDVKM. This CDR3 comprises 14 residues. Trimming removed 5 bases from V and 4 bases from J, with 15 bases in between. The CDR3 DNA is TGTGCCAGCAGTCCTCCCGCCCAGGGTTACGAGCAGTACTTC. The encoded protein is CASSPPAQGYEQYF.

The J gene is TRBJ2-1, the V gene TRBV5-1, with 10 positions matching TRBD2. Germline-derived CDR1 and CDR2 are SGHRS and YFSETQ. This CDR3 is 15 amino acids long. With 7 bases clipped from V and 0 bases from J, the junction kept 4 bases outside the gene matches. CDR3 amino acids: CASGSSGGSYNEQFF. Written as DNA, the CDR3 is TGCGCCAGCGGCTCTAGCGGGGGCTCCTACAATGAGCAGTTCTTC.

In this sample, this clone turned up once. This chain uses TRBV5-1 with TRBJ2-7; D remains ambiguous. Per germline, CDR1 SGHRS and CDR2 YFSETQ. The CDR3 has 15 amino acids. The germline V and J ends were trimmed by 3 bases and 0 bases, with 13 bases remaining between them. CDR3 sequence reads: CASSYTGPHSYEQYF. The CDR3, as DNA: TGCGCCAGCAGCTATACCGGGCCCCACTCCTACGAGCAGTACTTC.

This clone was seen a few times. V gene TRBV27 combines with J gene TRBJ2-1; D is uncertain. V lost 2 bases, J lost 9 bases, and 11 bases lay in between. The CDR3 has 13 amino acids. Looked up from germline, CDR1 is MNHEY and CDR2 is SMNVEV (reference sequence). The chain's CDR3 is CASSLALFGEQFF. The CDR3 DNA sequence: TGTGCCAGCAGTTTAGCCCTATTTGGTGAGCAGTTCTTC.

This clone occurred once. The chain recombines TRBV6-5 with TRBJ1-1; D is undetermined. Germline V CDR1 and CDR2: MNHEY, SVGAGI. This CDR3 region has 15 residues. Trimming stripped 6 bases from V and 5 bases from J, with 19 bases between. CDR3 nucleotide sequence: TGTGCCAGCAGACTCGCTCCGGTGCCGGGGACTGAAGCTTTCTTT. Translated: CASRLAPVPGTEAFF.

The V call is TRBV28, the J call TRBJ2-4, with D perhaps matching TRBD2 (6 bases). The V end was cut by 3 bases, the J end by 0 bases, with 15 bases between. Germline V lookup: CDR1 MDHEN, CDR2 SYDVKM. The CDR3 spans 17 residues. The CDR3, as DNA: TGTGCCAGCAGTTTTAGTAGGAGGGAGAGAGCCAAAAACATTCAGTACTTC. Translation: CASSFSRRERAKNIQYF.

This clone was seen more than once but under ten times. J is TRBJ2-1 and V is TRBV11-2, with D unresolved. V shed 3 bases and J shed 2 bases, with 14 bases lying between them. Germline V CDR1 and CDR2: SGHAT, FQNNGV. This CDR3 comprises 16 residues. This CDR3 reads CASSFHREVAYNEQFF. The DNA for the CDR3 is TGTGCCAGCAGCTTTCATAGGGAAGTGGCCTACAATGAGCAGTTCTTC.

This clone is medium-sized within its sample. The chain combines TRBV5-5 with TRBJ2-7; maybe TRBD1 (5 bases). Trimming left V 0 bases short and J 4 bases short, with 23 bases between. The CDR3 runs to 18 residues. Per germline, CDR1 SGHKS and CDR2 YYEKEE (reference sequence). The CDR3 DNA reads as TGTGCCAGCAGCTTGGTCGGTCTGAGGCAGGGTGGGTTTTACGAGCAGTACTTC. Its protein product is CASSLVGLRQGGFYEQYF.